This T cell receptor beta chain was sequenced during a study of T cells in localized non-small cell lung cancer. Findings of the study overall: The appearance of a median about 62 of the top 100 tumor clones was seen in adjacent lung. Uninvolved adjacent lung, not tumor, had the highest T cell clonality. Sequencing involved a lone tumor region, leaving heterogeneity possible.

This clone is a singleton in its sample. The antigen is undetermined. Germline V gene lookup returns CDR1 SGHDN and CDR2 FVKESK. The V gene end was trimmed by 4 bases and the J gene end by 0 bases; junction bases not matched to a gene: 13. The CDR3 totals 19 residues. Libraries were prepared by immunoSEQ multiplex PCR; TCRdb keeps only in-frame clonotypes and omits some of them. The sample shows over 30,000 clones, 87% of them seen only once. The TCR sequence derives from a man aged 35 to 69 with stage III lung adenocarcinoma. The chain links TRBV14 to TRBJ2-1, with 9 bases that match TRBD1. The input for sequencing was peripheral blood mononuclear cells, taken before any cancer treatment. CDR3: CASSPTGGARRSSYNEQFF. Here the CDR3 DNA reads TGTGCCAGCAGCCCGACAGGGGGAGCGCGAAGGAGCTCCTACAATGAGCAGTTCTTC.